The present T cell receptor (beta chain) was sequenced within a study of blood T cell repertoires in COVID-19. Study as a whole: PBMCs, B-cell-depleted T cells, or T cells provided the cDNA or gDNA that made up the material.

The CDR3 loop spans 14 amino acids. From germline, CDR1 is LGHDT and CDR2 YNNKEL (reference sequence). Trimming stripped 4 bases from V and 0 bases from J, with 10 bases between. Original processing notes: By means of reference gene primer amplification, nucleated cell counts were estimated. Data came from immunoSEQ multiplex PCR; TCRdb stores just in-frame clones and leaves some out. That table supplies the V and J calls and clone size; D and trimming were determined from the DNA. The profile shows nearly 200,000 clones, 80% to 90% of them singletons. Participants, 18 to 89 years old, spanned around 25 US areas. In assigning cohorts, the study relied on participant-reported clinical history.

This rearrangement joins TRBV3-1 (or the pseudogene TRBV3-2) to TRBJ2-7; no reliable D call. Sequencing was done on a sample of PBMCs or T cells enriched from blood (not recorded which). The sequence was obtained from a woman aged 18-29 years who had recovered from COVID-19. CDR3 nucleotide sequence: TGTGCCAGCAGCCGCGGAAGGAGCTCCTACGAGCAGTACTTC. Its protein product is CASSRGRSSYEQYF.